The 21 T cell receptor beta chains listed next were all sequenced from one sample in a study of blood T cells in healthy people across ages. A J-beta primer mix and a sample-barcoded 5' primer were used in a second PCR of about 6 to 12 cycles. TCRdb analysed the 5' RACE reads with MiXCR anew, one entry per CDR3 protein. The table includes 790,000 or so distinct CDR3 sequences, about 42% detected once. The sample taken for sequencing was blood. The receptors shown here come from a man aged 80 or over in good health.

The chain uses TRBV7-9 and TRBJ2-3, with D perhaps TRBD1 (5 bases). Germline V gene data show CDR1 as SEHNR and CDR2 as FQNEAQ (reference sequence). The CDR3 spans 14 residues. Trimming stripped 2 bases from V and 4 bases from J, with 10 bases between. The CDR3 region is CASSLNQGADTQYF. Here the CDR3 DNA reads TGTGCCAGCAGCTTAAATCAGGGTGCAGATACGCAGTATTTT. Full variable domain (rest looked up from reference TRBV7-9 and TRBJ2-3): DTGVSQNPRHKITKRGQNVTFRCDPISEHNRLYWYRQTLGQGPEFLTYFQNEAQLEKSRLLSDRFSAERPKGSFSTLEIQRTEQGDSAMYLCASSLNQGADTQYFGPGTRLTVL.

This clonotype was counted a few times. The CDR3 nucleotides are TGCAGTGCTAGCGGGACTGCCGTAGTAGAGACCCAGTACTTC. Translating gives CSASGTAVVETQYF. The rearrangement links TRBV20-1 to TRBJ2-5, with D possibly being TRBD2 (6 bases). The CDR3 contains 14 residues. Germline values: CDR1 DFQATT, CDR2 SNEGSKA (reference sequence). Trimming shortened V by 3 bases and J by 4 bases, and 15 bases separated the two germline ends.

The chain joins TRBV6-1 to TRBJ2-1; D unresolved. The CDR3 has 15 residues. Trimming left V 5 bases short and J 1 base short, with 12 bases between. CDR1 and CDR2 (germline): MNHNS, SASEGT. The CDR3 reads CASSPRSLSYNEQFF. The CDR3 nucleotides read TGTGCCAGCAGTCCTAGATCCCTATCCTACAATGAGCAGTTCTTC.

V and J are TRBV6-6 and TRBJ2-3; TRBD2 aligns across 8 bases. The CDR3 loop spans 15 amino acids. Germline CDR1 MNHNY, CDR2 SVGAGI (reference sequence). The trim removed 7 bases at V and 2 bases at J, leaving 8 bases unmatched. CDR3 nucleotide sequence: TGTGCCAGCACTCGGGGCGGGGGGAACACAGATACGCAGTATTTT. Its protein is CASTRGGGNTDTQYF.

Only one count was recorded for this clonotype. The V gene is TRBV10-3, the J gene TRBJ2-1; D possibly corresponds to TRBD2 (6 bases). The length of the CDR3 is 14 residues. V was trimmed by 0 bases and J by 10 bases, leaving 13 bases between them. CDR1 is ENHRY, CDR2 SYGVKD, per germline. CDR3 protein: CAISESRDSYEQFF. The CDR3 nucleotides are TGTGCCATCAGTGAGTCGCGGGACTCCTACGAGCAGTTCTTC.

The chain carries TRBV29-1 and TRBJ1-2; the match to TRBD1 covers 7 bases. The CDR3 covers 14 residues. Germline V gene lookup returns CDR1 SQVTM and CDR2 ANQGSEA. V trimming: 1 base; J trimming: 4 bases; junction bases outside the gene matches: 6. Here the CDR3 reads CSVEVTGVPYGYTF. Here the CDR3 DNA reads TGCAGCGTTGAAGTAACAGGGGTTCCCTATGGCTACACCTTC.

The chain carries TRBV7-2 and TRBJ2-5; D is possibly TRBD2 (6 bases). Germline lookup yields CDR1 SGHTA and CDR2 FQGNSA. This CDR3 has 14 amino acids. V gave up 1 base and J gave up 5 bases, with 11 bases separating them. The CDR3 reads CASSLGREMETQYF. CDR3 DNA sequence: TGTGCCAGCAGCTTAGGACGGGAGATGGAGACCCAGTACTTC.

The V gene is TRBV18, the J gene TRBJ2-1, with TRBD2 identical over 12 bases. CDR1 and CDR2 from the germline V gene are KGHSH and LQKENI. The CDR3 has 15 residues. Losses at the gene ends were 4 bases for V and 7 bases for J; bases not matched to a gene: 5. The CDR3 protein is CASSHSGTSGNEQFF. Here the CDR3 DNA reads TGTGCCAGCTCACACTCCGGGACTAGCGGGAATGAGCAGTTCTTC.

This rearrangement joins TRBV4-3 to TRBJ1-2, with unresolved D. The CDR3 sequence is 13 residues long. V lost 1 base to trimming and J lost 7 bases, with 10 bases between them. Per the germline V gene, CDR1 is LGHNA and CDR2 is YSLEER. The CDR3 region is CASSQAKSSGYTF. In DNA form, the CDR3 reads TGCGCCAGCAGCCAAGCTAAGAGTAGTGGCTACACCTTC.

CDR3 residues: CASSPGPSSYNSPLHF. CDR3 in DNA: TGTGCCAGCAGCCCCGGGCCGAGCTCCTATAATTCACCCCTCCACTTT. The chain has TRBV7-2 and TRBJ1-6; D not resolved. V was clipped by 5 bases and J by 0 bases, with 11 bases between them. In germline, CDR1 is SGHTA, CDR2 FQGNSA. The CDR3 runs 16 residues.

There are many counts of this clonotype. The rearrangement uses TRBV20-1 and TRBJ2-7; D is unresolved. The germline V and J ends were trimmed by 4 bases and 0 bases, with 10 bases remaining between them. Germline CDR1 DFQATT, CDR2 SNEGSKA (reference sequence). The CDR3 is 13 residues long. The CDR3 DNA follows: TGCAGTGCTAAGAACTACGACTCCTACGAGCAGTACTTC. It yields the protein CSAKNYDSYEQYF.

This clonotype was detected only a few times. This chain links TRBV7-2 with TRBJ2-7, with 8 bases identical to TRBD2. V lost 4 bases and J lost 4; bases outside the gene matches: 15. Germline CDR1 is SGHTA and CDR2 is FQGNSA. The CDR3 contains 17 residues. As DNA, the CDR3 is TGTGCCAGCAGCTACAAAGGAGGACTAGCAATTCTGTACGAGCAGTACTTC. This encodes CASSYKGGLAILYEQYF.

The sample holds many counts of this clonotype. The chain employs TRBV12-3 or TRBV12-4 and TRBJ2-1, with 7 bases lining up with TRBD1. V was pared by 5 bases and J by 10 bases, with 11 bases of the junction left unmatched. The CDR3 length is 14 residues. Written as DNA, the CDR3 is TGTGCCAGCAGTCCAGACAGGGCCTCTGGGGAGCAGTTCTTC. This translates into CASSPDRASGEQFF.

V gene TRBV18 combines with J gene TRBJ2-7; 8 bases map to TRBD1. The J call may be incorrect, as the DNA end agrees better with TRBJ2-5. In germline, CDR1 is KGHSH, CDR2 LQKENI. The CDR3 covers 15 residues. CDR3 sequence: CASSPGTGIRETQYF. The CDR3 DNA reads as TGTGCCAGCTCACCGGGGACAGGCATACGTGAGACCCAGTACTTC.

This clonotype was observed a handful of times. This sequence joins TRBV20-1 and TRBJ2-5; TRBD2 aligns across 10 bases. With 7 bases clipped from V and 5 bases from J, the junction kept 13 bases outside the gene matches. This CDR3 region has 15 residues. Germline loops: CDR1 DFQATT, CDR2 SNEGSKA (reference sequence). CDR3 region: CSVGARAGGRETQYF. The CDR3 nucleotides read TGCAGTGTTGGGGCCCGAGCGGGAGGGCGGGAGACCCAGTACTTC.

This clonotype was seen a single time. This rearrangement joins TRBV6-5 to TRBJ2-6; no clear D. Trimming stripped 0 bases from V and 0 bases from J, with 6 bases between. CDR3 length equals 16 residues. From germline, CDR1 is MNHEY and CDR2 SVGAGI. CDR3 in amino acids: CASSYSLASGANVLTF. Written as DNA, the CDR3 is TGTGCCAGCAGTTACTCGTTGGCCTCTGGGGCCAACGTCCTGACTTTC.

In its sample, this clonotype was seen a few times. The gene calls are TRBV19 and TRBJ2-4, with 8 bases matching TRBD1. Unmatched junction bases numbered 6, after V lost 3 bases and J lost 2 bases. The CDR3 loop spans 16 amino acids. Germline V CDR1 and CDR2: LNHDA, SQIVND (reference sequence). The CDR3 here is CASSIQGALTKNIQYF. As DNA, the CDR3 is TGTGCCAGTAGTATCCAGGGGGCATTGACCAAAAACATTCAGTACTTC.

The genes are TRBV6-1 and TRBJ2-7; no clear D gene. Germline V gene data show CDR1 as MNHNS and CDR2 as SASEGT. Trimming pared 1 base from V and 2 bases from J, leaving 6 bases between. The CDR3 covers 13 residues. The CDR3 region has the DNA TGTGCCAGCAGTGAAGTACAGCCCTACGAGCAGTACTTC. Translated: CASSEVQPYEQYF.

This clonotype was picked up a small number of times. The CDR3 DNA is TGTGCCACCAGCACTCGGGACCCTGGGGCCAACGTCCTGACTTTC. It codes for CATSTRDPGANVLTF. J is TRBJ2-6 and V is TRBV15; D may be TRBD1 or TRBD2 (5 bases each). The germline CDR1 and CDR2 sequences are LNHNV and YYDKDF (reference sequence). The V gene lost 4 bases and the J gene lost 2 bases, with 9 bases spanning the gap. The CDR3 sequence is 15 residues long.

This clonotype was detected a few times. The V and J genes are TRBV4-3 and TRBJ1-5, with 9 bases aligning to TRBD1. The CDR3 runs to 18 residues. V was clipped by 3 bases and J by 3 bases; unmatched bases: 12. The germline V gene has CDR1 LGHNA and CDR2 YSLEER. In DNA form, the CDR3 reads TGCGCCAGCAGCCAGGCTCCTCCTGGACAGGGGACCAATCAGCCCCAGCATTTT. Its translation: CASSQAPPGQGTNQPQHF.

This clonotype was seen more than once but under ten times. V and J are TRBV20-1 and TRBJ2-6; the D is unclear. The CDR3 contains 14 residues. Germline assignment: CDR1 DFQATT and CDR2 SNEGSKA (reference sequence). With 0 bases removed from V and 1 base from J, the gap between germline ends came to 4 bases. In DNA, the CDR3 is TGCAGTGCTAGAGACGGGTCTGGGGCCAACGTCCTGACTTTC. Protein sequence: CSARDGSGANVLTF.